One sample yielded the 17 T cell receptor beta chains listed below, sequenced in a study of blood T cells in healthy people across ages. Next came a second PCR, run for about 7 to 12 cycles, which used a sample-barcoded 5' primer along with a J-beta primer mix. Each CDR3 protein is one row after TCRdb ran MiXCR on the 5' RACE reads. The sample lists 1.2 million to 1.5 million distinct CDR3 sequences; 42% were seen once. The sequencing sample was made of blood. The receptors were sampled from a woman aged 18-35 years in good health.

In its sample, this clonotype was seen a few times. V gene TRBV7-9 combines with J gene TRBJ1-2; TRBD1 matches at 7 bases. The germline V gene encodes CDR1 SEHNR and CDR2 FQNEAQ (reference sequence). The length of the CDR3 is 15 residues. J lost 5 bases, V lost 7 bases, and 13 bases had no gene match. DNA for the CDR3: TGTGCCAGCACCCGCCCCGGGACAGACTTATATGGCTACACCTTC. Its translation is CASTRPGTDLYGYTF.

This clonotype was seen a few times. The chain joins TRBV6-5 to TRBJ1-1; D not certain. The CDR3 is 13 residues long. CDR1 is MNHEY, CDR2 SVGAGI, per germline. V was pared by 6 bases and J by 4 bases, with 12 bases between. The CDR3 region has the DNA TGTGCCAGCAGCTACCGAACGGGCACTGAAGCTTTCTTT. Amino acid sequence: CASSYRTGTEAFF.

This clonotype occurred a few times. This sequence joins TRBV4-1 and TRBJ1-2; no definite D call. The CDR3 totals 14 residues. V lost 8 bases and J lost 6, with 19 bases in between. The V gene's germline CDR1 is MGHRA and CDR2 YSYEKL. The CDR3 region has the DNA TGCGCCAGCCGTGGGAAGGACGTCTTCAATGGCTACACCTTC. Translating it yields CASRGKDVFNGYTF.

This clonotype was counted a few times. This rearrangement joins TRBV6-1 to TRBJ2-3; D may be TRBD2 (6 bases). Trimming took 6 bases from V and 0 from J, leaving 19 bases between them. Germline assignment: CDR1 MNHNS and CDR2 SASEGT. There are 17 residues in the CDR3. The CDR3 nucleotides are TGTGCCAGCAGGAGGACCCCCTCAGGGACTAGCACAGATACGCAGTATTTT. This gives the protein CASRRTPSGTSTDTQYF.

The rearrangement joins TRBV7-3 to TRBJ2-3; D unclear. Germline-derived CDR1 and CDR2 are SGHTA and FQGTGA. V gave up 5 bases and J gave up 0 bases, with 18 bases separating them. CDR3 length equals 17 residues. As DNA, the CDR3 is TGTGCCAGCAGCCAACGAACGGGCGGTTCTAGCACAGATACGCAGTATTTT. It translates to CASSQRTGGSSTDTQYF.

This clonotype has a handful of counts. This chain links TRBV7-2 with TRBJ2-6, with D unresolved. Germline CDR1 reads SGHTA; CDR2 reads FQGNSA. V was pared by 0 bases and J by 0 bases, with 6 bases between. This CDR3 comprises 16 residues. The CDR3, as DNA: TGTGCCAGCAGCTTAGCGGTGAGCTCTGGGGCCAACGTCCTGACTTTC. It codes for CASSLAVSSGANVLTF.

The V and J genes are TRBV18 and TRBJ2-5; a possible D gene is TRBD2 (5 bases). The DNA end favors TRBJ2-7, so the J call may be wrong. The CDR3 covers 14 residues. CDR1 and CDR2 from the germline V gene are KGHSH and LQKENI. In DNA, the CDR3 is TGTGCCAGCTCCGACGGCGGGCAGCATTACGAGCAGTACTTC. Residues: CASSDGGQHYEQYF.

This sequence joins TRBV6-5 and TRBJ2-7; tentative D call: TRBD1 (6 bases). The CDR3 length is 13 residues. Germline V CDR1 and CDR2: MNHEY, SVGAGI. Between the trimmed V and J ends, which lost 8 bases and 6 bases, there was a span of 17 bases. The CDR3 protein is CASGAVQGGEQYF. The DNA of the CDR3 is TGTGCCAGCGGCGCTGTACAAGGGGGCGAGCAGTACTTC.

The rearrangement links TRBV21-1 to TRBJ2-7; TRBD2 is the table's D call, not checked against the DNA. TRBV21-1 is a recognized pseudogene. This CDR3 contains 17 residues. CDR3: CASGSLRGRVPSYEQYF. CDR3 bases: TGTGCCAGCGGCTCCCTTCGCGGGCGGGTGCCCTCCTACGAGCAGTACTTC.

The chain has TRBV20-1 and TRBJ2-3, with D possibly called TRBD1 or TRBD2 (6 bases each). The CDR3 length is 16 residues. Germline-derived CDR1 and CDR2 are DFQATT and SNEGSKA (reference sequence). Trimming left V 3 bases short and J 3 bases short, with 19 bases between. The CDR3: CSASTGAGKSTDTQYF. The CDR3 nucleotides read TGCAGTGCTAGTACGGGGGCTGGGAAGTCAACAGATACGCAGTATTTT.

In its sample, this clonotype was seen many times. The rearrangement joins TRBV27 to TRBJ2-7; TRBD2 aligns across 12 bases. Germline V gene sequence: CDR1 MNHEY, CDR2 SMNVEV (reference sequence). Unmatched junction bases numbered 5, after V lost 5 bases and J lost 6 bases. The CDR3 covers 14 residues. The DNA of the CDR3 is TGTGCCAGCAGTCTGAGGACTAGCGGGACCGAGCAGTACTTC. Its protein product is CASSLRTSGTEQYF.

The chain recombines TRBV13 with TRBJ2-2, with no clear D. The ends were cut back, 2 bases at V and 1 base at J, with 5 bases in the middle. Germline CDR1 and CDR2: PRHDT and FYEKMQ (reference sequence). The CDR3 has 14 residues. In nucleotides, the CDR3 is TGTGCCAGCAGCTTAAACGGGAACACCGGGGAGCTGTTTTTT. Translated: CASSLNGNTGELFF.

The chain is built from TRBV27 and TRBJ1-5, with a possible D match to TRBD1 (5 bases). V lost 3 bases and J 9 bases, leaving 12 bases between the germline ends. The CDR3 is made up of 13 amino acids. The germline V gene has CDR1 MNHEY and CDR2 SMNVEV (reference sequence). In DNA, the CDR3 is TGTGCCAGCAGTTTGGGAGGGGCGGCGCCCCAGCATTTT. Protein product: CASSLGGAAPQHF.

V gene TRBV3-1 combines with J gene TRBJ2-6; a weak D match, TRBD2 (7 bases). The CDR3 contains 18 residues. Trimming removed 1 base from V and 3 bases from J, with 16 bases in between. In germline, CDR1 is LGHDT, CDR2 YNNKEL (reference sequence). The CDR3, as DNA: TGTGCCAGCAGCCAAGTTCAACGGGGGGCTAGTGGGGCCAACGTCCTGACTTTC. Protein: CASSQVQRGASGANVLTF.

The chain joins TRBV20-1 to TRBJ2-3; D is uncertain. This CDR3 comprises 12 residues. CDR1 is DFQATT and CDR2 is SNEGSKA in the germline V gene (reference sequence). V was clipped by 8 bases and J by 1 base, with 10 bases between them. The CDR3 reads CSSKRGTDTQYF. The CDR3 region has the DNA TGCAGTTCCAAAAGGGGCACAGATACGCAGTATTTT.

This sequence joins TRBV3-1 and TRBJ1-2; D is undetermined. The CDR3 sequence is 14 residues long. Germline assignment: CDR1 LGHDT and CDR2 YNNKEL (reference sequence). V was shortened by 0 bases and J by 6 bases, with 11 bases between the two germline ends. CDR3 residues: CASSQDRRGHGYTF. CDR3 bases: TGTGCCAGCAGCCAAGACCGAAGAGGGCATGGCTACACCTTC.

This clonotype was seen repeatedly, ten times or more. The chain has TRBV7-2 and TRBJ2-7; D remains unclear. V was trimmed by 2 bases and J by 6 bases, leaving 17 bases between them. This CDR3 is 15 amino acids long. Germline lookup yields CDR1 SGHTA and CDR2 FQGNSA. CDR3: CASSLTTGSPSEQYF. The CDR3 bases are TGTGCCAGCAGCTTAACAACCGGGTCCCCTTCCGAGCAGTACTTC.